This T cell receptor beta chain was recorded in a study of cytomegalovirus exposure and HLA in healthy donors. PCR was performed using 60 Vbeta and 13 Jbeta primers. Generated by immunoSEQ multiplex PCR, the TCRdb table keeps only in-frame clones and is missing some. This sample carries 100,000 to 150,000 clones, about a sixth of them seen once, and the ten largest clones take approximately 2.9%. Looked up from germline, CDR1 is SGHTA and CDR2 is FQGNSA. CDR3 length equals 16 residues. Trimming removed 5 bases at V and 9 bases at J, with 20 bases between. This chain connects TRBV7-2 to TRBJ1-6; D might be TRBD1 (6 bases). The material sequenced was PBMCs. The receptor comes from a female donor in good health and CMV-seropositive. CDR3 protein: CASSRRTAPNGSPLHF. DNA of the CDR3: TGTGCCAGCAGCCGACGGACAGCCCCAAACGGTTCACCCCTCCACTTT.